This is a list of T cell receptor beta chains from one sample in a study of cytomegalovirus exposure and HLA in healthy donors. Here immunoSEQ multiplex PCR was the method, and the copy in TCRdb shows in-frame clones only, minus some. The sample has 90,000 to 140,000 clones, less than 85% seen once. Input material: PBMCs. These receptors all stem from a man aged 40-49 years in good health and CMV-seropositive. The CDR3 runs from the conserved cysteine through the conserved F or W. D genes are given only for firm matches. The size entry is marked missing in some rows and otherwise reads once, few, many or a size class.

v_call: TRBV10-2
clone_size: -
j_call: TRBJ2-3
d_call: -
cdr3_nt: TGCGCCAGCAGCACTCGGGTGTACACAGATACGCAGTATTTT
cdr3_aa: CASSTRVYTDTQYF

v_call: TRBV4-3
clone_size: -
j_call: TRBJ1-4
d_call: -
cdr3_nt: TGCGCCAGCAGCCAGGGCGGGACCTGGAAGGAAAAACTGTTTTTT
cdr3_aa: CASSQGGTWKEKLFF

v_call: TRBV9
clone_size: -
j_call: TRBJ2-1
d_call: TRBD2
cdr3_nt: TGTGCCAGCAGCGTCGGGGGGGTCGAGCAGTTCTTC
cdr3_aa: CASSVGGVEQFF

v_call: TRBV7-2
clone_size: -
j_call: TRBJ2-7
d_call: TRBD2
cdr3_nt: TGTGCCAGCAGCTTAGTAGTAGCGGGAGATTACGAGCAGTACTTC
cdr3_aa: CASSLVVAGDYEQYF

v_call: TRBV7-9
clone_size: few
j_call: TRBJ2-1
d_call: -
cdr3_nt: TGTGCCAGCAGCTTAGTCCGGGGGAGCCGGTACAATGAGCAGTTCTTC
cdr3_aa: CASSLVRGSRYNEQFF

v_call: TRBV28
clone_size: -
j_call: TRBJ2-1
d_call: TRBD2
cdr3_nt: TGTGCCAGCAGTTTGAGCGGGAGGAACAATGAGCAGTTCTTC
cdr3_aa: CASSLSGRNNEQFF

v_call: TRBV28
clone_size: -
j_call: TRBJ1-2
d_call: TRBD1
cdr3_nt: TGTGCCAGCAAAGACAGGGGGCGAGTAAACTATGGCTACACCTTC
cdr3_aa: CASKDRGRVNYGYTF

v_call: TRBV29-1
clone_size: -
j_call: TRBJ2-7
d_call: TRBD2
cdr3_nt: TGCAGCGTGGTACTAGCGGGAGGGCCCAGAATCTTC
cdr3_aa: CSVVLAGGPRIF

v_call: TRBV7-9
clone_size: -
j_call: TRBJ2-3
d_call: -
cdr3_nt: TGTGCCAGCAGCTTAGCGGGCAGTGCTAGCACAGATACGCAGTATTTT
cdr3_aa: CASSLAGSASTDTQYF

v_call: TRBV15
clone_size: -
j_call: TRBJ2-7
d_call: -
cdr3_nt: TGTGCCACCAGCAGAGTCCGGTCCGGTGGAGCCTACGAGCAGTACTTC
cdr3_aa: CATSRVRSGGAYEQYF

v_call: TRBV21-1
clone_size: -
j_call: TRBJ2-3
d_call: -
cdr3_nt: TGTGCCAGCAGCAAAAGACTCTCGGACAGTTCTAGCACAGATACGCAGTATTTT
cdr3_aa: CASSKRLSDSSSTDTQYF

v_call: TRBV5-6
clone_size: -
j_call: TRBJ1-2
d_call: TRBD1
cdr3_nt: TGTGCCAGCAGCTTCAGGGGGCGCAGTAACTATGGCTACACCTTC
cdr3_aa: CASSFRGRSNYGYTF

v_call: TRBV6-5
clone_size: -
j_call: TRBJ2-7
d_call: TRBD1
cdr3_nt: TGTGCCAGCAGTTACCAATGGACAGGGAGTCCCTACGAGCAGTACTTC
cdr3_aa: CASSYQWTGSPYEQYF

v_call: TRBV4-3
clone_size: once
j_call: TRBJ2-7
d_call: TRBD2
cdr3_nt: TGCGCCAGCAGCCAAGTATTAGCGGGAGGGGTCTACTCCTACGAGCAGTACTTC
cdr3_aa: CASSQVLAGGVYSYEQYF

v_call: TRBV12-5
clone_size: few
j_call: TRBJ2-2
d_call: TRBD1
cdr3_nt: TGTGCTAGTGGTTTGGTCTTCTGGACAGGGGAAAAGTTAGGGGCGGCCGGGGAGCTGTTTTTT
cdr3_aa: CASGLVFWTGEKLGAAGELFF

v_call: TRBV7-9
clone_size: -
j_call: TRBJ1-1
d_call: -
cdr3_nt: TGTGCCAGCAGCTTATTGCTGGGGGCGAACACTGAAGCTTTCTTT
cdr3_aa: CASSLLLGANTEAFF

v_call: TRBV6-1
clone_size: -
j_call: TRBJ1-4
d_call: TRBD1
cdr3_nt: TGTGCCAGCAGTCGGACAGGGCCGGATGAAAAACTGTTTTTT
cdr3_aa: CASSRTGPDEKLFF

v_call: TRBV27
clone_size: -
j_call: TRBJ2-3
d_call: TRBD2
cdr3_nt: TGTGCCAGCAGCCTCAGCGGGGAGCGCACAGATACGCAGTATTTT
cdr3_aa: CASSLSGERTDTQYF

v_call: TRBV19
clone_size: once
j_call: TRBJ2-5
d_call: TRBD1
cdr3_nt: TGTGCCAGTAGTATTTTCGGCGACAGGGGGACTTACTGGGAGACCCAGTACTTC
cdr3_aa: CASSIFGDRGTYWETQYF

v_call: TRBV7-3
clone_size: few
j_call: TRBJ2-1
d_call: TRBD2
cdr3_nt: TGTGCCAGCAGCCACCCCTCTAGCGGGACAAGGTCGGGGGAAAGTGCCTACAATGAGCAGTTCTTC
cdr3_aa: CASSHPSSGTRSGESAYNEQFF

v_call: TRBV5-6
clone_size: few
j_call: TRBJ2-1
d_call: TRBD2
cdr3_nt: TGTGCCAGCAGCCCCTTAAGCGGGACTAGCGGGACCCCTGAGCAGTTCTTC
cdr3_aa: CASSPLSGTSGTPEQFF

v_call: TRBV7-9
clone_size: -
j_call: TRBJ1-1
d_call: TRBD1
cdr3_nt: TGTGCCAGCAGCTTAGCGCAGGGGGGGAACACTGAAGCTTTCTTT
cdr3_aa: CASSLAQGGNTEAFF

v_call: TRBV5-4
clone_size: -
j_call: TRBJ2-2
d_call: TRBD2
cdr3_nt: TGTGCCAGCAGCCCGCCGGGACGGGGTGGGCTAGCGGGAGGAGCCGGGGAGCTGTTTTTT
cdr3_aa: CASSPPGRGGLAGGAGELFF

v_call: TRBV5-4
clone_size: few
j_call: TRBJ2-3
d_call: TRBD2
cdr3_nt: TGTGCCAGCAGCTTGGGGCTGGGGAGGGGAGGGTCAGATACGCAGTATTTT
cdr3_aa: CASSLGLGRGGSDTQYF